Listed here are 4 T cell receptor beta chains from one sample, sequenced in a study of post-analysis software for immune sequencing data. Study-wide points: Controls had lower frequencies than patients of 4 or 5 TRBV segments, which included TRBV5-6, TRBV5-1 and TRBV20-1.

No antigen has been identified for these receptors. cDNA libraries for TCR beta contained unique molecular identifiers. From the PCR reads, TCRdb called clonotypes with MiXCR, one entry per CDR3 protein. The sample has roughly 400,000 distinct CDR3 sequences; less than 40% are singletons. Input material: blood. The receptors derive from a girl aged 2 to 9 with multiple sclerosis.

This clonotype has just a few counts. In nucleotides, the CDR3 is TGTGCCAGCAGTACTATTAGGACAGGGCACTACGAGCAGTACTTC. Translating gives CASSTIRTGHYEQYF. The chain has TRBV2 and TRBJ2-7; 8 bases line up with TRBD1. The V gene end was trimmed by 5 bases and the J gene end by 3 bases; junction bases not matched to a gene: 9. CDR1 and CDR2 from the germline V gene are SNHLY and FYNNEI. The CDR3 extends over 15 amino acids. The entire variable domain, with the rest obtained from reference TRBV2 and TRBJ2-7, is as follows: EPEVTQTPSHQVTQMGQEVILRCVPISNHLYFYWYRQILGQKVEFLVSFYNNEISEKSEIFDDQFSVERPDGSNFTLKIRSTKLEDSAMYFCASSTIRTGHYEQYFGPGTRLTVT.

V is TRBV5-1 and J is TRBJ2-5; D is possibly TRBD2 (6 bases). Looked up from germline, CDR1 is SGHRS and CDR2 is YFSETQ. This CDR3 has 16 residues. V lost 4 bases and J 5 bases, leaving 21 bases between the germline ends. CDR3 nucleotides: TGCGCCAGCAGCGGCGCCCGTCTTGGAGGGTTTGAGACCCAGTACTTC. Translation gives CASSGARLGGFETQYF.

The chain uses TRBV12-3 or TRBV12-4 and TRBJ1-2; 10 bases map to TRBD1. Trimming cost V 2 bases and J 4 bases; bases outside gene matches: 4. There are 15 residues in the CDR3. The CDR3 nucleotides are TGTGCCAGCAGTTTAAGGACAGGGGGGTCCTATGGCTACACCTTC. Translation: CASSLRTGGSYGYTF.

Only a few counts were recorded for this clonotype. A junction boundary mismatches the germline segment, possibly from a read error. The genes are TRBV10-3 and TRBJ2-1; D is possibly TRBD2 (5 bases). The CDR3 covers 14 residues. Germline V CDR1 and CDR2: ENHRY, SYGVKD. The CDR3 region has the DNA TGTGCCATCGGTGAGACTACCCCCTGGAATGAGCAGTTCTTC. Protein: CAIGETTPWNEQFF.